This section outlines one T cell receptor beta chain sequence together with its context. This clonotype appeared a few times. It has no known antigen specificity. Base qualities were left out, and no much larger clone turns up one base away. The data originate from a study of post-analysis software for immune sequencing data (dated by TCRdb to the mid-2010s). Regarding the complete study: Disease courses on record covered relapsing-remitting, secondary progressive and progressive-relapsing multiple sclerosis, though some patients had no subtype annotation. The multiple sclerosis patient repertoires were compared with approximately 11 previously published healthy control repertoires from donors aged about 6 to 25 years. A subset of samples was prepared in parallel using single-end sample barcoding, then pooled and co-amplified after Illumina adapter ligation. The research as a whole found: Strong co-clustering of samples prepared in the same batch was shown by direct clustering with F measure, prompting a batch-effect correction. Compared with controls, multiple sclerosis patients had significantly lower normalized Chao1 diversity, a finding suggesting substantial peripheral T-cell clonal expansion. The control group was slightly older than the multiple sclerosis patient group.

Receptor amplification or capture employed PCR. TCRdb names Illumina HiSeq 2500 as the instrument used. To reduce PCR and sequencing biases, unique molecular identifiers were built into the TCR beta cDNA libraries. Some 500,000 cDNA molecules were obtained for every 1 to 10 million input T cells, so each molecule roughly corresponded to one T cell. The patient libraries were prepared and sequenced using the same protocol as the earlier healthy control dataset. Samples belonging to the same batch were prepared together, multiplexed and sequenced on a shared HiSeq lane. The paper's processing steps were these. Raw barcoded reads were processed with MIGEC, and single-read molecular identifier groups were discarded before consensus assembly and CDR3 extraction. Clonotype tables were post-analysed with VDJtools, normalizing diversity by down-sampling all datasets to the smallest sample size. Repertoire overlap clustering matched CDR3 amino acid but not nucleotide sequences to correct batch-related cross-sample contamination. TCRdb trimmed the raw reads at Q25, called clones with MiXCR and kept productive beta chains. All rows with the same CDR3 protein become a single entry with the most common DNA and genes. These V and J calls originate from TCRdb's pipeline instead of the authors' own analysis. The sample has approximately 350,000 distinct CDR3 sequences on record, roughly 36% of them singletons. Clones ranked in the top ten supply around an eighth of the sample.

TCR beta repertoires were profiled from peripheral blood of 10 to 15 young patients with multiple sclerosis to demonstrate the VDJtools post-analysis software. Multiple sclerosis patients were children and adolescents aged roughly 6 to 16 years. The clonotype comes from a girl between 10 and 17 years old with multiple sclerosis. The sequenced material came from blood.

The nucleotide sequence reads as follows: TGTGCCAGCAGTTACGGCAGCGGGAGGAATCAGCCCCAGCATTTT. Translated, it gives CASSYGSGRNQPQHF. The sequence is built from TRBV6-2 or TRBV6-3 and TRBJ1-5, with the D gene call left open. V is reduced by 2 bases and J by 4 bases, leaving a spacing of 12 bases between them. CDR1 is given as MNHEY and CDR2 as SVGEGT, both from the germline V gene. The CDR3 runs 15 amino acids, cysteine and phenylalanine included. Only the CDR3 DNA stays, 45 bases, in frame from base 1.